The 24 T cell receptor beta chains given below trace back to one sample, sequenced in a study of T-cell reconstitution after alpha-beta-depleted transplantation in children (dated by TCRdb to the mid-2010s). The protocol used for the library was PCR. Sequenced on an Illumina HiSeq 2500. To normalize quantification of the TCRbeta repertoire, the TCR libraries were built with molecular barcoding that relied on unique molecular identifiers. The public reads were run again by TCRdb, first through fastp at Q25 and then through MiXCR, and only productive beta chains were kept. CDR3 protein sequences are deduplicated, and each keeps its most common genes and DNA. The sample has 540,000 or so distinct CDR3 sequences on record, about 23% of them singletons. Jointly, the top ten make up about 14% of the sample. This sample's treatment or condition label indicates: allogeneic hematopoietic cell transplantation with graft depleted of TCRalphabeta T cells and CD19 B cells.

This specimen consisted of PBMCs, mostly from graft donor cells, obtained 360 days after TCRalphabeta/CD19-depleted stem cell transplant. The receptors were sampled from a boy younger than two who had a stem cell transplant for acute myeloid leukemia, so the T cells may come from the graft donor.

This clonotype came up many times. The rearrangement links TRBV29-1 to TRBJ2-7; D may be TRBD1 or TRBD2 (5 bases each). The CDR3 contains 14 residues. V was trimmed by 1 base and J by 2 bases, leaving 12 bases between them. Germline V gene sequence: CDR1 SQVTM, CDR2 ANQGSEA. CDR3 loop: CSVEGGTGPYEQYF. In nucleotides, the CDR3 is TGCAGCGTTGAAGGGGGAACGGGGCCCTACGAGCAGTACTTC.

This clonotype was seen a handful of times. The J gene is TRBJ2-7, the V gene TRBV6-5; D remains ambiguous. The germline V and J ends were trimmed by 2 bases and 0 bases, with 14 bases remaining between them. Germline CDR1 reads MNHEY; CDR2 reads SVGAGI. CDR3 size: 16 residues. The DNA for the CDR3 is TGTGCCAGCAGTTACCCCGCGTCCGGTGGCTCCTACGAGCAGTACTTC. Translation: CASSYPASGGSYEQYF.

The chain recombines TRBV20-1 with TRBJ2-7; 12 bases are a match to TRBD2. Germline V lookup: CDR1 DFQATT, CDR2 SNEGSKA (reference sequence). Trimming took 8 bases from V and 2 from J; bases not matched to a gene: 4. This CDR3 contains 13 residues. The CDR3 region has the DNA TGCAGTACCCTAGCGGGGGGGACCTACGAGCAGTACTTC. Translated, it gives CSTLAGGTYEQYF.

The chain employs TRBV6-1 and TRBJ2-3, with D maybe TRBD2 (6 bases). V lost 6 bases and J 3 bases, leaving 16 bases between the germline ends. This CDR3 region has 15 residues. The germline CDR1 and CDR2 sequences are MNHNS and SASEGT. DNA for the CDR3: TGTGCCAGCAGACCGTACACCGCGGGGACAGATACGCAGTATTTT. Translation gives CASRPYTAGTDTQYF.

This clonotype showed up just a few times. V gene TRBV7-9 combines with J gene TRBJ2-1, with 10 bases that match TRBD1. V lost 2 bases to trimming and J lost 7 bases; unmatched junction nucleotides: 8. The CDR3 is made up of 16 amino acids. Germline V gene data show CDR1 as SEHNR and CDR2 as FQNEAQ (reference sequence). The CDR3 DNA is TGTGCCAGCAGCTTACTGGGACAGGGGATTTTGAATGAGCAGTTCTTC. Protein: CASSLLGQGILNEQFF. Drawing the rest from reference TRBV7-9 and TRBJ2-1, the complete variable domain is DTGVSQNPRHKITKRGQNVTFRCDPISEHNRLYWYRQTLGQGPEFLTYFQNEAQLEKSRLLSDRFSAERPKGSFSTLEIQRTEQGDSAMYLCASSLLGQGILNEQFFGPGTRLTVL.

This clonotype was seen only a few times. V gene TRBV20-1 combines with J gene TRBJ1-2; weak D call: TRBD1 (5 bases). V shed 3 bases and J shed 4 bases, with 9 bases lying between them. In germline, CDR1 is DFQATT, CDR2 SNEGSKA (reference sequence). CDR3 length: 12 residues. CDR3 protein: CSARGTTYGYTF. The CDR3, as DNA: TGCAGTGCTAGGGGGACCACCTATGGCTACACCTTC.

This rearrangement joins TRBV10-3 to TRBJ1-6; D is unresolved. In germline, CDR1 is ENHRY, CDR2 SYGVKD. The V end was cut by 2 bases, the J end by 10 bases, with 15 bases between. CDR3 length: 15 residues. The CDR3 DNA follows: TGTGCCATCAGTGAGGCCGAGTGGAAGGTCTCACCCCTCCACTTT. Protein product: CAISEAEWKVSPLHF.

In its sample, this clonotype was seen a few times. This rearrangement joins TRBV27 to TRBJ1-1; D remains ambiguous. In germline, CDR1 is MNHEY, CDR2 SMNVEV (reference sequence). CDR3 length: 14 amino acids. Trimming stripped 6 bases from V and 9 bases from J, with 20 bases between. The CDR3, as DNA: TGTGCCAGCAGCCCTCAGGCGGGAACGGCTCAAGCTTTCTTT. Protein product: CASSPQAGTAQAFF.

In this sample, this clonotype turned up a few times. V gene TRBV21-1 combines with J gene TRBJ2-7; TRBD1 is the table's D call, not checked against the DNA. TRBV21-1 corresponds to a pseudogene. This CDR3 contains 13 residues. The CDR3 DNA reads TGTGCCAGCAGCAAGGGACGTTTCTACGAGCAGTACGTC. Protein: CASSKGRFYEQYV.

The chain recombines TRBV5-6 with TRBJ2-3; 9 nucleotides line up with TRBD1. Germline lookup yields CDR1 SGHDT and CDR2 YYEEEE. This CDR3 contains 17 residues. The ends lost 4 bases at V and 3 bases at J; junction bases unmatched: 12. CDR3 in DNA: TGTGCCAGCAGCCGGCGATATACAGGGGGCTGGACAGATACGCAGTATTTT. Amino acid sequence: CASSRRYTGGWTDTQYF. The variable domain in full, with the rest retrieved from reference TRBV5-6 and TRBJ2-3, is DAGVTQSPTHLIKTRGQQVTLRCSPKSGHDTVSWYQQALGQGPQFIFQYYEEEERQRGNFPDRFSGHQFPNYSSELNVNALLLGDSALYLCASSRRYTGGWTDTQYFGPGTRLTVL.

This clonotype came up a few times. The V call is TRBV7-2, the J call TRBJ2-2; the match to TRBD1 covers 9 bases. Unmatched junction bases numbered 12, after V lost 5 bases and J lost 5 bases. The CDR3 is made up of 17 amino acids. Germline V CDR1 and CDR2: SGHTA, FQGNSA. CDR3 bases: TGTGCCAGCAGCGCGAGCCGACAGGGGGGATGGACCGGGGAGCTGTTTTTT. It codes for CASSASRQGGWTGELFF. The full variable domain, rest sourced from reference TRBV7-2 and TRBJ2-2, is GAGVSQSPSNKVTEKGKDVELRCDPISGHTALYWYRQSLGQGLEFLIYFQGNSAPDKSGLPSDRFSAERTGGSVSTLTIQRTQQEDSAVYLCASSASRQGGWTGELFFGEGSRLTVL.

This rearrangement joins TRBV4-3 to TRBJ1-1; no firm D call. CDR1 and CDR2 from the germline V gene are LGHNA and YSLEER. The CDR3 has 15 residues. V was trimmed by 8 bases and J by 0 bases, leaving 16 bases between them. This chain's CDR3 is CASRRDPTMNTEAFF. CDR3 in DNA: TGCGCCAGCCGCAGAGATCCGACCATGAACACTGAAGCTTTCTTT.

This clonotype was seen at least ten times. The rearrangement links TRBV9 to TRBJ2-1; 7 bases agree with TRBD2. CDR1 is SGDLS and CDR2 is YYNGEE in the germline V gene. With V trimmed by 4 bases and J by 5 bases, 12 bases remained unmatched. The CDR3 contains 16 residues. Here the CDR3 reads CASSISREGSHNEQFF. In DNA form, the CDR3 reads TGTGCCAGCAGCATCTCCAGGGAGGGCTCTCACAATGAGCAGTTCTTC. The full variable domain, its missing parts supplied by reference TRBV9 and TRBJ2-1, is DSGVTQTPKHLITATGQRVTLRCSPRSGDLSVYWYQQSLDQGLQFLIQYYNGEERAKGNILERFSAQQFPDLHSELNLSSLELGDSALYFCASSISREGSHNEQFFGPGTRLTVL.

The CDR3 is CASSWLGNEQFF. CDR3 DNA sequence: TGTGCCAGCAGTTGGCTGGGAAATGAGCAGTTCTTC. V and J are TRBV28 and TRBJ2-1; no clear D gene. Trimming left V 4 bases short and J 7 bases short, with 8 bases between. This CDR3 region has 12 residues. Germline values: CDR1 MDHEN, CDR2 SYDVKM.

This clonotype has just a few counts. This sequence joins TRBV12-3 or TRBV12-4 and TRBJ1-2; D perhaps matches TRBD1 (6 bases). V lost 6 bases, J lost 7 bases, and 15 bases lay in between. The CDR3 runs to 13 residues. CDR3 in amino acids: CASSPDSLLGYTF. Written as DNA, the CDR3 is TGTGCCAGCAGCCCGGACAGTCTCCTTGGCTACACCTTC.

This clonotype was detected many times. The genes are TRBV5-6 and TRBJ2-3; D is uncertain. CDR1 and CDR2 from the germline V gene are SGHDT and YYEEEE. CDR3 length equals 13 residues. Between the trimmed V and J ends, which lost 3 bases and 2 bases, there was a span of 7 bases. The CDR3 spells CASSSSPTDTQYF. DNA for the CDR3: TGTGCCAGCAGCTCCTCCCCCACAGATACGCAGTATTTT.

This chain joins TRBV6-5 and TRBJ2-3; perhaps TRBD2 as D (7 bases). The germline V gene has CDR1 MNHEY and CDR2 SVGAGI. The V end lost 2 bases, the J end lost 2 bases, and 17 bases lay between the germline ends. This CDR3 region has 17 residues. The CDR3 DNA reads as TGTGCCAGCAGTTACGGTATGCCGGGGGGCCACACAGATACGCAGTATTTT. This gives the protein CASSYGMPGGHTDTQYF.

The chain joins TRBV27 to TRBJ2-3, with TRBD2 matching over 8 bases. Per germline, CDR1 MNHEY and CDR2 SMNVEV (reference sequence). This CDR3 spans 16 amino acids. The ends lost 5 bases at V and 2 bases at J; junction bases unmatched: 9. The CDR3 DNA sequence: TGTGCCAGCAGTCCTAAGCGGGGGACTAACACAGATACGCAGTATTTT. It codes for CASSPKRGTNTDTQYF.

Many counts were recorded for this clonotype. V and J are TRBV21-1 and TRBJ1-1. TRBV21-1 constitutes a pseudogene. The CDR3 totals 17 residues. The CDR3 loop reads CASSLLWGLSMNTEAFF. The CDR3 region has the DNA TGTGCCAGCAGCCTCCTTTGGGGTCTCAGCATGAACACTGAAGCTTTCTTT.

The chain uses TRBV28 and TRBJ2-3, with 8 bases that match TRBD2. With 8 bases clipped from V and 5 bases from J, the junction kept 6 bases outside the gene matches. The CDR3 runs to 13 residues. The V gene's germline CDR1 is MDHEN and CDR2 SYDVKM. CDR3 coding DNA: TGTGCCAGCGCTACGGGGGGGCGAGATACGCAGTATTTT. Residues: CASATGGRDTQYF.

This clonotype was seen repeatedly, ten times or more. The chain uses TRBV7-2 and TRBJ2-5; 11 bases fit TRBD2. This CDR3 has 17 amino acids. Germline assignment: CDR1 SGHTA and CDR2 FQGNSA. Trimming cost V 3 bases and J 5 bases; bases outside gene matches: 11. The CDR3 loop is CASSFLSLAGGGETQYF. The CDR3 DNA sequence: TGTGCCAGCAGCTTCTTGTCCCTAGCGGGGGGTGGGGAGACCCAGTACTTC.

The chain couples TRBV6-1 to TRBJ1-1; tentative D call: TRBD1 (6 bases). This CDR3 contains 15 residues. Germline assignment: CDR1 MNHNS and CDR2 SASEGT. The V gene lost 6 bases and the J gene lost 4 bases, with 18 bases spanning the gap. The CDR3 DNA reads as TGTGCCAGCAGAACTTTTGCTACAGGGAGCACTGAAGCTTTCTTT. This gives the protein CASRTFATGSTEAFF.

The table lists this clonotype with many counts. This rearrangement joins TRBV14 to TRBJ2-1; 9 bases align to TRBD1. V was pared by 3 bases and J by 12 bases, with 12 bases of the junction left unmatched. The CDR3 is 15 residues long. Germline CDR1 reads SGHDN; CDR2 reads FVKESK. CDR3 DNA: TGTGCCAGCAGCCAGGGAGGACAGGGGCCGATGGGGCAGTTCTTC. Encoded protein: CASSQGGQGPMGQFF.

This chain connects TRBV12-3 or TRBV12-4 to TRBJ2-1; 12 bases are shared with TRBD2. The CDR3 sequence is 15 residues long. Unmatched junction bases numbered 6, after V lost 4 bases and J lost 8 bases. Here the CDR3 DNA reads TGTGCCAGCAGTTCTCGGACTAGCGGGGTCGATGAGCAGTTCTTC. It translates to CASSSRTSGVDEQFF.